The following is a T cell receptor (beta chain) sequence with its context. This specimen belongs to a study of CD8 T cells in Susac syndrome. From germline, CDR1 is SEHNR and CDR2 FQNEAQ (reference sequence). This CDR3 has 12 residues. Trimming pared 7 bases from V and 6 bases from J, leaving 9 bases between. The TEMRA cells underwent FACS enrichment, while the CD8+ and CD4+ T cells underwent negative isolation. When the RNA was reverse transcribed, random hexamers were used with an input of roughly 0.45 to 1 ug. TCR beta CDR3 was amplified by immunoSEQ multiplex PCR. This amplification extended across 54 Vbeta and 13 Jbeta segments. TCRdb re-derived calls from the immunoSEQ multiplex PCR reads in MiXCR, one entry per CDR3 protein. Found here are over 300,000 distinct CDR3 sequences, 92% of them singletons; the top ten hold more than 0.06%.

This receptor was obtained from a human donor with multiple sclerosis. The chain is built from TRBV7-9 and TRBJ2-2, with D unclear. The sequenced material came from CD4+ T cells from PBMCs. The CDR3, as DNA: TGTGCCAGCACCCAAGACCCCGGGGAGCTGTTTTTT. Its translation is CASTQDPGELFF. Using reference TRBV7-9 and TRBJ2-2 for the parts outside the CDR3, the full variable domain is DTGVSQNPRHKITKRGQNVTFRCDPISEHNRLYWYRQTLGQGPEFLTYFQNEAQLEKSRLLSDRFSAERPKGSFSTLEIQRTEQGDSAMYLCASTQDPGELFFGEGSRLTVL.